The clone carrying this T cell receptor beta chain was recorded many times. The source of the sample is a study of blood T cells in healthy people across ages. The V and J ends lost 3 bases and 9 bases respectively, with 6 bases between them. There are 12 residues in the CDR3. Germline V gene data show CDR1 as LGHDT and CDR2 as YNNKEL (reference sequence). A sample-barcoded 5' primer and a J-beta primer mix were used in a second PCR of about 7 to 12 cycles. TCRdb processed the 5' RACE reads anew with MiXCR; each CDR3 protein has one entry. The repertoire includes roughly 700,000 distinct CDR3 sequences, more than 20% of them detected once, and roughly a tenth sits in the top ten. The data also belong to a second study, concerning T cells of mothers and their children.

This TCR was recovered from a boy under 18 in good health. The chain uses TRBV3-1 and TRBJ1-6; tentative D call: TRBD1 (6 bases). Sample: blood. The CDR3 region is CASSQGASPLHF. In DNA form, the CDR3 reads TGTGCCAGCAGCCAGGGGGCTTCACCCCTCCACTTT.